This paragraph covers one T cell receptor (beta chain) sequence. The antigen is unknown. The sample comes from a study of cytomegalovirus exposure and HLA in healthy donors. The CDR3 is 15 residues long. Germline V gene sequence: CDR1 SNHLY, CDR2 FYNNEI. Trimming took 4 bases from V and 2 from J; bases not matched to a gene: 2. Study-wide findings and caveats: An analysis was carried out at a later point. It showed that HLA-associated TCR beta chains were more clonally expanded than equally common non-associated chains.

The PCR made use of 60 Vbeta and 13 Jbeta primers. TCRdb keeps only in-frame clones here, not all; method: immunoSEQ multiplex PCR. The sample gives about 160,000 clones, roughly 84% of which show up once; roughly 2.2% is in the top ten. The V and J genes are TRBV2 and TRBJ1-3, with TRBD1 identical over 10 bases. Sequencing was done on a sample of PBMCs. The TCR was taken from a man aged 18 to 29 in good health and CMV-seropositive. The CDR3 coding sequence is TGTGCCAGCAGTGGGACAGGGGGGCCTGGAAACACCATATATTTT. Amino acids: CASSGTGGPGNTIYF.